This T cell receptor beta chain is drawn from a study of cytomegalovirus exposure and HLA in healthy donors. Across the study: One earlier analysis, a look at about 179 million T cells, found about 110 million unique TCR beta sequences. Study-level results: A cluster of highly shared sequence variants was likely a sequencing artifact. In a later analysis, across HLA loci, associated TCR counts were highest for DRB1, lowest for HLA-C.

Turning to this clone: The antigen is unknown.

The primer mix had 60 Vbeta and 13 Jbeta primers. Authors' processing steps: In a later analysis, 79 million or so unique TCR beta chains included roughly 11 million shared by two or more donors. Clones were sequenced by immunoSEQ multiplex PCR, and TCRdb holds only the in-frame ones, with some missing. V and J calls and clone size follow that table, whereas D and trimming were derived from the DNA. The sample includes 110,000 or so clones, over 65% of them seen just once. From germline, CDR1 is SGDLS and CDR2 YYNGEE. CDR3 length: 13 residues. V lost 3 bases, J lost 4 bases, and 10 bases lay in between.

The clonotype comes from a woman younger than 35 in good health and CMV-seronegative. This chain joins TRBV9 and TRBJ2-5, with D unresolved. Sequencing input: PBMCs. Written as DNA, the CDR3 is TGTGCCAGCAGCGGGCCCTTTTTAGAGACCCAGTACTTC. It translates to CASSGPFLETQYF.